Sequencing of this TCR beta chain was carried out in a study of blood T cell repertoires in COVID-19. Study at large: Researchers got acute and convalescent COVID-19 samples from the United States, Italy and Spain.

As processed by the authors: Reference gene primer amplification in the assay estimated nucleated cell counts. TCRdb's copy holds only in-frame clones and misses some; the assay was immunoSEQ multiplex PCR. V, J and clone size reflect that table, while D and trimming were determined from the DNA. Among over 200,000 clones listed, about 91% were seen once. The specimen sequenced was PBMCs or T cells enriched from blood (not recorded which). This TCR was recovered from a woman in her thirties or forties with acute COVID-19.

The DNA for the CDR3 is TGTGCCAGCTCACTAAAGACAGGGGAAGTTTATAATTCACCCCTCCACTTT. Translation: CASSLKTGEVYNSPLHF. V gene TRBV18 combines with J gene TRBJ1-6; 8 positions agree with TRBD1. There are 17 residues in the CDR3. CDR1 and CDR2 from the germline V gene are KGHSH and LQKENI. Trimming at V came to 4 bases and at J to 4 bases, leaving 9 bases not matched to a gene.